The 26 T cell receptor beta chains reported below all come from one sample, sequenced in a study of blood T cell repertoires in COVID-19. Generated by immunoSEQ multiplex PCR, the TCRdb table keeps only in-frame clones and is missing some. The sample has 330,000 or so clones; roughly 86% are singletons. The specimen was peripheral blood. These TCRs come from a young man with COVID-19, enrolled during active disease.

CDR3 nucleotides: TGTGCCAGCAGCTTGGGACAGTATGGCTACACCTTC. The encoded protein is CASSLGQYGYTF. The chain couples TRBV7-8 to TRBJ1-2; TRBD1 matches at 7 bases. The CDR3 has 12 amino acids. CDR1 and CDR2 from the germline V gene are SGHVS and FQNEAQ. The trim removed 3 bases at V and 5 bases at J, leaving 0 bases unmatched.

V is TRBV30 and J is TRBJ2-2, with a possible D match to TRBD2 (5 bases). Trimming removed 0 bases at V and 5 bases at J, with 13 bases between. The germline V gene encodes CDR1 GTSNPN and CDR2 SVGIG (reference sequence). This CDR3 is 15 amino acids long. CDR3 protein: CAWSVLNTRTGELFF. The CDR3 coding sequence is TGTGCCTGGAGTGTACTTAACACTAGGACCGGGGAGCTGTTTTTT.

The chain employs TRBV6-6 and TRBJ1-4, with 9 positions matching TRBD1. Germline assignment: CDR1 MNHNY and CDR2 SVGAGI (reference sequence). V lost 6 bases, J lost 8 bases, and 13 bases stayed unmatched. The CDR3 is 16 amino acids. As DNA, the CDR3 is TGTGCCAGCAGACATCCGTGGACAGGGGAATCAGAAAAACTGTTTTTT. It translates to CASRHPWTGESEKLFF.

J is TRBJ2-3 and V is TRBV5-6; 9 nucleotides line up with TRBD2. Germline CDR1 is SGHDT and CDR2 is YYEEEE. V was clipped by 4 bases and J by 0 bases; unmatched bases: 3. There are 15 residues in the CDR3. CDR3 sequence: CASSVAGASTDTQYF. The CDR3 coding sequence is TGTGCCAGCAGCGTAGCGGGGGCCAGCACAGATACGCAGTATTTT.

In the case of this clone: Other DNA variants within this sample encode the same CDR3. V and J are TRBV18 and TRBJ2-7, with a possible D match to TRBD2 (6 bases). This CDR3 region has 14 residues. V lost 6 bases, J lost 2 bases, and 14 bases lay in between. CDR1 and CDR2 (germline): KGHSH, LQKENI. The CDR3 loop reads CASSPGTPTYEQYF. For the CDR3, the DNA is TGTGCCAGCTCGCCCGGGACTCCAACCTACGAGCAGTACTTC.

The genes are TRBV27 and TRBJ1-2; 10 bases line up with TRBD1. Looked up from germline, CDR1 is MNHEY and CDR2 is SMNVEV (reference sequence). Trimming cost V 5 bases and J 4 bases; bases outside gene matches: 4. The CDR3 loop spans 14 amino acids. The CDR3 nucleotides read TGTGCCAGCAGTCCAAGGACAGGGGGCTATGGCTACACCTTC. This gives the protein CASSPRTGGYGYTF.

In DNA form, the CDR3 reads TGTGCCAGCGGACTAGACAGGGGGCCCCCAGATACGCAGTATTTT. Its protein product is CASGLDRGPPDTQYF. V gene TRBV5-6 combines with J gene TRBJ2-3; 10 bases are shared with TRBD1. CDR3 size: 15 residues. The V gene's germline CDR1 is SGHDT and CDR2 YYEEEE. J lost 4 bases, V lost 7 bases, and 9 bases had no gene match.

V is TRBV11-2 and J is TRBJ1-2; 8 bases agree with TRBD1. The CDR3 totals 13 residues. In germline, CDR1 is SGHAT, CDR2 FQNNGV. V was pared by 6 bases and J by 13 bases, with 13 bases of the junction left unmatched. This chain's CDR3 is CASSPDRGVAVTF. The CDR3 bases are TGTGCCAGCAGTCCTGACAGGGGTGTGGCCGTCACCTTC.

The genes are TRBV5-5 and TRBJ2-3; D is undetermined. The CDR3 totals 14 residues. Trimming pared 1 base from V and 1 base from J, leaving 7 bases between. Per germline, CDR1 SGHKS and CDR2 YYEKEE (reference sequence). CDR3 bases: TGTGCCAGCAGCTTGACTCTAGGCACAGATACGCAGTATTTT. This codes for CASSLTLGTDTQYF.

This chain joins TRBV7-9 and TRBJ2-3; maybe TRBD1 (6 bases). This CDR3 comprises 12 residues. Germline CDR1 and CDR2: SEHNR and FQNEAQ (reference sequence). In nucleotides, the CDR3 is TGTGCGTCCGCAGGGGGCACAGATACGCAGTATTTT. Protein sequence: CASAGGTDTQYF.

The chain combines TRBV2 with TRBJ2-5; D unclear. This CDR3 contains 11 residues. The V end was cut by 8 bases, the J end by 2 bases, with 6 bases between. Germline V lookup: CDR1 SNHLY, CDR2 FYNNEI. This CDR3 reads CASRVQETQYF. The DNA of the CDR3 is TGTGCCAGCCGAGTACAAGAGACCCAGTACTTC.

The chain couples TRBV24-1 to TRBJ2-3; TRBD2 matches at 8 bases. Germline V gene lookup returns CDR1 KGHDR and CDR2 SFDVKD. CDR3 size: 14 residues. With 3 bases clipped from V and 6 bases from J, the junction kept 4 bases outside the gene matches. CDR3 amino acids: CATSDQTSVDTQYF. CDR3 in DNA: TGTGCCACCAGTGATCAGACTAGCGTCGATACGCAGTATTTT.

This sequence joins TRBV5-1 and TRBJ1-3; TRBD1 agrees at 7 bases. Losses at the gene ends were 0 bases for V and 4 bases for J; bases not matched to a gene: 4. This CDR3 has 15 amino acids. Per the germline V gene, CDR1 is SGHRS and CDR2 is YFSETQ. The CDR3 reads CASSLEGAMGNTIYF. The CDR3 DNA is TGCGCCAGCAGCTTGGAGGGGGCTATGGGAAACACCATATATTTT. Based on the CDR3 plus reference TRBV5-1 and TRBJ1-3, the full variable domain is KAGVTQTPRYLIKTRGQQVTLSCSPISGHRSVSWYQQTPGQGLQFLFEYFSETQRNKGNFPGRFSGRQFSNSRSEMNVSTLELGDSALYLCASSLEGAMGNTIYFGEGSWLTVV.

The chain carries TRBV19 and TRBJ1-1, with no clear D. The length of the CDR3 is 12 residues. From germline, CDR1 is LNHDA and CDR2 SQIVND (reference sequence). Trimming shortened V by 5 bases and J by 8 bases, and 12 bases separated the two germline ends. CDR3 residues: CASSFGDREAFF. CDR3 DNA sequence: TGTGCCAGTAGTTTCGGGGATAGGGAAGCTTTCTTT.

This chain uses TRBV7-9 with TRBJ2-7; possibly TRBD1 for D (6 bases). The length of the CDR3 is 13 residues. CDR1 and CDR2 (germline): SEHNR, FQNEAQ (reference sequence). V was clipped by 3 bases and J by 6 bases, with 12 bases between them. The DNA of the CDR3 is TGTGCCAGCAGCTTTAACAGGGTTGGCGAGCAGTACTTC. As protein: CASSFNRVGEQYF. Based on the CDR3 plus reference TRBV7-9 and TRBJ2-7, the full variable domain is DTGVSQNPRHKITKRGQNVTFRCDPISEHNRLYWYRQTLGQGPEFLTYFQNEAQLEKSRLLSDRFSAERPKGSFSTLEIQRTEQGDSAMYLCASSFNRVGEQYFGPGTRLTVT.

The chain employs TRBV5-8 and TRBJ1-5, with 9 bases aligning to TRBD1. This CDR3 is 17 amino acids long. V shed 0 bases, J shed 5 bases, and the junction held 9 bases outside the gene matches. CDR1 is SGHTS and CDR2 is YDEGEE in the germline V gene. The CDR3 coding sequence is TGTGCCAGCAGCTTGGACCCTTACAGGGGGCCTTATCAGCCCCAGCATTTT. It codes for CASSLDPYRGPYQPQHF.

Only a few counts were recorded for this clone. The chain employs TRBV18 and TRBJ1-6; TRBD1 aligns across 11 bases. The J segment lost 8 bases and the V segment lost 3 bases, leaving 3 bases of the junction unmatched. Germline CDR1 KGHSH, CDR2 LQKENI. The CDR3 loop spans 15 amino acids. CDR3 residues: CASSPGTGGYSPLHF. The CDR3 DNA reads TGTGCCAGCTCACCCGGGACAGGGGGATATTCACCCCTCCACTTT.

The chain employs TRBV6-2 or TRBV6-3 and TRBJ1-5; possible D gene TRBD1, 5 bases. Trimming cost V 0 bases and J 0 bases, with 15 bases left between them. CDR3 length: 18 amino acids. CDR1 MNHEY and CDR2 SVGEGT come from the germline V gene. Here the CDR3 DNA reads TGTGCCAGCAGTTACTCCGTGTCGGGGGAGAATAGCAATCAGCCCCAGCATTTT. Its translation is CASSYSVSGENSNQPQHF.

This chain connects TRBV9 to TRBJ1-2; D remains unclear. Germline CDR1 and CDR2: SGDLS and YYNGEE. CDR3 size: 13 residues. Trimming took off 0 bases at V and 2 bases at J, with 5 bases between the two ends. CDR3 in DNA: TGTGCCAGCAGCGTAGCACAGAACTATGGCTACACCTTC. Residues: CASSVAQNYGYTF.

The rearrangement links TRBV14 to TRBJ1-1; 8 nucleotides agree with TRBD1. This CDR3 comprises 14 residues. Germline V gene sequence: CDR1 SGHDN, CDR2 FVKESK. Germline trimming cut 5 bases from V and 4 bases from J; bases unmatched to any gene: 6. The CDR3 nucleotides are TGTGCCAGCAGCTACGGACAGGGAGGCACTGAAGCTTTCTTT. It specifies CASSYGQGGTEAFF.

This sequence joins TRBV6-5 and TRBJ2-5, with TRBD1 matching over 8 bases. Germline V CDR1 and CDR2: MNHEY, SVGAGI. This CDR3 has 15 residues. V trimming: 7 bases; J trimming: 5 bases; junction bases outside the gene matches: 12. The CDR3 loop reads CASIPGRGHGETQYF. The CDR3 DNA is TGTGCCAGCATCCCGGGCAGGGGGCACGGGGAGACCCAGTACTTC.

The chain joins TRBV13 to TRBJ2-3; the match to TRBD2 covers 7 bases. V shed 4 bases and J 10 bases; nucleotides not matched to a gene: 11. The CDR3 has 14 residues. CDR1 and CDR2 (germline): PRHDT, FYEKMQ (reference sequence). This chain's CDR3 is CASSSTRTSFAQYF. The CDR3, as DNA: TGTGCCAGCAGCTCAACCCGGACTAGTTTTGCGCAGTATTTT.

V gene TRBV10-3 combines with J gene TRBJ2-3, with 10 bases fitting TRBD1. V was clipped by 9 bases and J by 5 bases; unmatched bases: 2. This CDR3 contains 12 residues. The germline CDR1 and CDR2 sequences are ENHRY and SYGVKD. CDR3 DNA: TGTGCCATGGGACAGGGGTTAGATACGCAGTATTTT. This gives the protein CAMGQGLDTQYF.

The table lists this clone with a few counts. The CDR3 nucleotides are TGTGCCACCAGCAGAAGCCGGGACAGGTATTACAATGAGCAGTTCTTC. It yields the protein CATSRSRDRYYNEQFF. The rearrangement links TRBV15 to TRBJ2-1; 8 nucleotides line up with TRBD1. After removal of 2 bases from V and 4 bases from J, the junction contained 7 bases not matched to a gene. CDR1 is LNHNV and CDR2 is YYDKDF in the germline V gene (reference sequence). The CDR3 totals 16 residues. The full variable domain, in which reference TRBV15 and TRBJ2-1 provide the parts outside the CDR3, is DAMVIQNPRYQVTQFGKPVTLSCSQTLNHNVMYWYQQKSSQAPKLLFHYYDKDFNNEADTPDNFQSRRPNTSFCFLDIRSPGLGDTAMYLCATSRSRDRYYNEQFFGPGTRLTVL.

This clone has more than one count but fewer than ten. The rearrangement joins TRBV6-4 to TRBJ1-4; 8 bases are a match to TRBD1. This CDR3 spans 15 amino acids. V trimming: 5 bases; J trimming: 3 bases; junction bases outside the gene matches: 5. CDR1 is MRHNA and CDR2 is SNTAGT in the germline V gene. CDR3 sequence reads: CASSKGTGPNEKLFF. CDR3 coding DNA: TGTGCCAGCAGTAAGGGGACAGGACCTAATGAAAAACTGTTTTTT.

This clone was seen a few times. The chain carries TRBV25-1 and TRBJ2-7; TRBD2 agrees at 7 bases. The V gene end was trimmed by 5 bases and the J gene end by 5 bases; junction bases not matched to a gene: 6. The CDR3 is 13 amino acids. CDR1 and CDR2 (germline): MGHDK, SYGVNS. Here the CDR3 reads CASSLGGGNEQYF. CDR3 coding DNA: TGTGCCAGCAGTCTAGGCGGGGGAAACGAGCAGTACTTC.